Below, 31 T cell receptor beta chains from the same sample are listed, as sequenced in a study of CD4 T cells in relation to SARS-CoV-2 and coronaviruses. Their target antigens are unknown. TCRdb keeps only in-frame clones here, not all; method: immunoSEQ multiplex PCR. Of approximately 20,000 clones listed, 75% to 85% are singletons. Unexposed donor CD4+ T cells date from 2011-2018, before the COVID-19 pandemic. After about 10 days of culture, CD4+ T cells were isolated. Sample: CD4+ T cells from PBMCs, cultured in vitro. All receptors come from a human donor in good health.

This clone was counted only a few times. The V call is TRBV19, the J call TRBJ2-7, with TRBD2 matching 10 bases. Germline lookup yields CDR1 LNHDA and CDR2 SQIVND (reference sequence). The CDR3 covers 15 residues. After removal of 4 bases from V and 6 bases from J, the junction contained 9 bases not matched to a gene. The CDR3 loop reads CASSTSGRAYGEQYF. The CDR3 nucleotides read TGTGCCAGTAGTACCAGCGGGAGGGCATATGGCGAGCAGTACTTC. The full variable domain, rest sourced from reference TRBV19 and TRBJ2-7, is DGGITQSPKYLFRKEGQNVTLSCEQNLNHDAMYWYRQDPGQGLRLIYYSQIVNDFQKGDIAEGYSVSREKKESFPLTVTSAQKNPTAFYLCASSTSGRAYGEQYFGPGTRLTVT.

The chain is built from TRBV29-1 and TRBJ2-7, with 12 bases matching TRBD2. CDR3 length: 17 residues. Germline-derived CDR1 and CDR2 are SQVTM and ANQGSEA. V lost 3 bases and J lost 0; bases outside the gene matches: 9. In DNA, the CDR3 is TGCAGCGTTGAGTTGGGTCTAGCGGGAGGGCTCTCCTACGAGCAGTACTTC. Translating it yields CSVELGLAGGLSYEQYF.

The chain links TRBV3-1 (or the pseudogene TRBV3-2) to TRBJ1-6; D is unresolved. V dropped 2 bases and J dropped 6 bases, with 8 bases sitting between them. This CDR3 is 14 amino acids long. Germline values: CDR1 LGHDT, CDR2 YNNKEL (reference sequence). The CDR3 sequence is CASSQTRTNSPLHF. CDR3 DNA: TGTGCCAGCAGCCAAACCAGGACTAATTCACCCCTCCACTTT.

V gene TRBV6-5 combines with J gene TRBJ2-5; D ambiguous. This CDR3 spans 15 amino acids. Looked up from germline, CDR1 is MNHEY and CDR2 is SVGAGI. V gave up 2 bases and J gave up 2 bases, with 12 bases separating them. The CDR3 bases are TGTGCCAGCAGTTACGCCGTGCCAGGACAAGAGACCCAGTACTTC. This translates into CASSYAVPGQETQYF.

The CDR3 loop reads CASSAQGGGQETQYF. The CDR3 coding sequence is TGTGCCAGCAGCGCCCAGGGTGGGGGTCAAGAGACCCAGTACTTC. J is TRBJ2-5 and V is TRBV9, with D possibly called TRBD1 or TRBD2 (5 bases each). This CDR3 is built from 15 residues. Germline-derived CDR1 and CDR2 are SGDLS and YYNGEE. V was pared by 3 bases and J by 2 bases, with 14 bases between. Full variable domain (missing parts from reference TRBV9 and TRBJ2-5): DSGVTQTPKHLITATGQRVTLRCSPRSGDLSVYWYQQSLDQGLQFLIQYYNGEERAKGNILERFSAQQFPDLHSELNLSSLELGDSALYFCASSAQGGGQETQYFGPGTRLLVL.

J is TRBJ1-1 and V is TRBV2; D is undetermined. Trimming removed 7 bases from V and 3 bases from J, with 9 bases in between. The germline CDR1 and CDR2 sequences are SNHLY and FYNNEI. This CDR3 spans 12 amino acids. CDR3 bases: TGTGCCAGCAAGATGTTAGACACTGAAGCTTTCTTT. Its translation: CASKMLDTEAFF.

The chain employs TRBV4-3 and TRBJ2-4; D perhaps matches TRBD1 (6 bases). Trimming removed 0 bases from V and 6 bases from J, with 18 bases in between. CDR1 is LGHNA, CDR2 YSLEER, per germline. This CDR3 comprises 17 residues. The CDR3 nucleotides read TGCGCCAGCAGCCAAGATCGAGGCACAGGGAAGGTAAACATTCAGTACTTC. The encoded protein is CASSQDRGTGKVNIQYF.

This sequence joins TRBV14 and TRBJ2-1, with TRBD1 matching 9 bases. The germline CDR1 and CDR2 sequences are SGHDN and FVKESK. CDR3 size: 15 residues. After removal of 3 bases from V and 3 bases from J, the junction contained 3 bases not matched to a gene. The CDR3 region has the DNA TGTGCCAGCAGCCAGCGACAGGGGGTCTACAATGAGCAGTTCTTC. Translating gives CASSQRQGVYNEQFF.

This clone was detected once. The rearrangement uses TRBV7-9 and TRBJ2-3, with TRBD2 matching over 10 bases. The CDR3 spans 16 residues. Trimming took 5 bases from V and 1 from J; bases not matched to a gene: 6. Germline V lookup: CDR1 SEHNR, CDR2 FQNEAQ (reference sequence). This CDR3 is CASSERLAGRTDTQYF. CDR3 nucleotide sequence: TGTGCCAGCAGCGAAAGACTAGCGGGTCGCACAGATACGCAGTATTTT.

The rearrangement links TRBV7-9 to TRBJ2-3; 7 bases are a match to TRBD1. This CDR3 region has 11 residues. Germline CDR1 SEHNR, CDR2 FQNEAQ (reference sequence). V lost 10 bases, J lost 3 bases, and 1 base stayed unmatched. In DNA form, the CDR3 reads TGTGCCATACAGGGGACAGATACGCAGTATTTT. Translating it yields CAIQGTDTQYF.

DNA of the CDR3: TGTGCCAGCAGTTACTCGATCAGGCCCACCAATGAGCAGTTCTTC. It codes for CASSYSIRPTNEQFF. The chain links TRBV6-5 to TRBJ2-1; D gene ambiguous. This CDR3 has 15 amino acids. V was clipped by 0 bases and J by 6 bases, with 12 bases between them. Germline CDR1 is MNHEY and CDR2 is SVGAGI.

This sequence joins TRBV4-3 and TRBJ2-4; 7 bases line up with TRBD2. V was pared by 0 bases and J by 1 base, with 9 bases of the junction left unmatched. CDR3 length: 18 residues. Per germline, CDR1 LGHNA and CDR2 YSLEER. The CDR3 nucleotides are TGCGCCAGCAGCCAAGAACGTGGCATGGGGGGGGCCAAAAACATTCAGTACTTC. Amino acid sequence: CASSQERGMGGAKNIQYF.

The genes are TRBV1 and TRBJ2-5; TRBD2, the D gene given by the table, was not confirmed from the DNA. TRBV1 is described as a pseudogene. The CDR3 has 15 residues. The CDR3, as DNA: TGCACCAGCAGCCCCTCTGGGCGGGAGGAGGAGACCCAGTACTTC. This gives the protein CTSSPSGREEETQYF.

The J gene is TRBJ2-3, the V gene TRBV5-1; TRBD1 is a possible D gene (5 bases). From germline, CDR1 is SGHRS and CDR2 YFSETQ. The length of the CDR3 is 15 residues. The V and J ends lost 0 bases and 0 bases respectively, with 8 bases between them. The CDR3 coding sequence is TGCGCCAGCAGCTTGGGGACACATAGCACAGATACGCAGTATTTT. Protein sequence: CASSLGTHSTDTQYF.

J is TRBJ2-3 and V is TRBV7-8; 16 bases fit TRBD2. There are 17 residues in the CDR3. V trimming: 5 bases; J trimming: 1 base; junction bases outside the gene matches: 3. Germline V gene lookup returns CDR1 SGHVS and CDR2 FQNEAQ. CDR3 bases: TGTGCCAGCAGCAGGGGGACTAGCGGGGGGGGCACAGATACGCAGTATTTT. As protein: CASSRGTSGGGTDTQYF. Variable domain in full (rest from reference TRBV7-8 and TRBJ2-3): GAGVSQSPRYKVAKRGQDVALRCDPISGHVSLFWYQQALGQGPEFLTYFQNEAQLDKSGLPSDRFFAERPEGSVSTLKIQRTQQEDSAVYLCASSRGTSGGGTDTQYFGPGTRLTVL.

The chain recombines TRBV3-1 (or the pseudogene TRBV3-2) with TRBJ2-2, with D possibly being TRBD2 (8 bases). V dropped 0 bases and J dropped 4 bases, with 30 bases sitting between them. The germline V gene has CDR1 LGHDT and CDR2 YNNKEL (reference sequence). CDR3 length equals 22 residues. CDR3 coding DNA: TGTGCCAGCAGCCAAGAAGGGAAAGAAGGGGACAGCTACCGGGGGGGCACCGGGGAGCTGTTTTTT. Translation: CASSQEGKEGDSYRGGTGELFF.

This chain connects TRBV19 to TRBJ2-5; 15 nucleotides line up with TRBD2. Germline-derived CDR1 and CDR2 are LNHDA and SQIVND (reference sequence). The J segment lost 4 bases and the V segment lost 3 bases, leaving 6 bases of the junction unmatched. The CDR3 runs to 17 residues. The CDR3 is CASSIRGLAGGGETQYF. The CDR3 bases are TGTGCCAGTAGTATCCGAGGACTAGCGGGAGGGGGAGAGACCCAGTACTTC.

V usage is TRBV19 and J usage is TRBJ1-2; 9 bases match TRBD1. V gave up 5 bases and J gave up 7 bases; unmatched junction bases: 11. The CDR3 is 15 residues long. CDR1 and CDR2 (germline): LNHDA, SQIVND (reference sequence). CDR3 nucleotides: TGTGCCAGTAGTCCGACAGGGGGGCACATCGGTGGCTACACCTTC. Translation: CASSPTGGHIGGYTF.

The chain employs TRBV3-1 (or the pseudogene TRBV3-2) and TRBJ2-2; 9 bases fit TRBD1. This CDR3 is 21 amino acids long. Trimming took 3 bases from V and 0 from J; bases not matched to a gene: 17. In germline, CDR1 is LGHDT, CDR2 YNNKEL (reference sequence). This CDR3 is CASSQSTGGVSSSANTGELFF. The CDR3 DNA reads as TGTGCCAGCAGCCAGTCTACAGGGGGCGTATCCTCGTCCGCGAACACCGGGGAGCTGTTTTTT.

The table lists this clone with a count of one. The chain couples TRBV5-1 to TRBJ2-5; D not resolved. Germline CDR1 reads SGHRS; CDR2 reads YFSETQ. This CDR3 is 13 amino acids long. V was clipped by 7 bases and J by 1 base, with 11 bases between them. The CDR3 spells CASVGRSQETQYF. Here the CDR3 DNA reads TGCGCCAGCGTCGGCCGTTCCCAAGAGACCCAGTACTTC.

This rearrangement joins TRBV7-6 to TRBJ2-1; 13 bases agree with TRBD2. The CDR3 runs 18 residues. V was pared by 5 bases and J by 0 bases, with 7 bases of the junction left unmatched. In germline, CDR1 is SGHVS, CDR2 FNYEAQ. CDR3 DNA sequence: TGTGCCAGCAGCATCACTAGCGGGAGGGTGAGCTCCTACAATGAGCAGTTCTTC. It encodes CASSITSGRVSSYNEQFF.

The genes are TRBV7-2 and TRBJ1-6; D remains unclear. V was shortened by 2 bases and J by 0 bases, with 5 bases between the two germline ends. CDR1 is SGHTA, CDR2 FQGNSA, per germline. This CDR3 is 15 amino acids long. CDR3 residues: CASSLRLSYNSPLHF. CDR3 coding DNA: TGTGCCAGCAGCTTACGACTCTCCTATAATTCACCCCTCCACTTT.

The V and J genes are TRBV7-9 and TRBJ1-3, with 10 bases matching TRBD1. Germline CDR1 SEHNR, CDR2 FQNEAQ (reference sequence). The CDR3 is 18 amino acids. J gave up 0 bases and V 2 bases, and 7 bases lay outside the gene matches. The CDR3 reads CASSLLPGQGTSGNTIYF. The CDR3 nucleotides read TGTGCCAGCAGCTTATTACCGGGACAGGGGACCTCTGGAAACACCATATATTTT.

V usage is TRBV7-9 and J usage is TRBJ2-4, with D unresolved. The ends were cut back, 5 bases at V and 0 bases at J, with 11 bases in the middle. The CDR3 consists of 15 residues. CDR1 is SEHNR and CDR2 is FQNEAQ in the germline V gene (reference sequence). The CDR3 reads CASSPSSLAKNIQYF. The CDR3 nucleotides are TGTGCCAGCAGCCCCTCGAGTCTAGCCAAAAACATTCAGTACTTC.

V is TRBV7-2 and J is TRBJ2-1; D is tentatively TRBD1 or TRBD2 (6 bases each). The V gene lost 5 bases and the J gene lost 8 bases, with 13 bases spanning the gap. The CDR3 has 13 residues. CDR1 SGHTA and CDR2 FQGNSA come from the germline V gene. In nucleotides, the CDR3 is TGTGCCAGCAGCCCCCCGGGGGCCCATGAGCAGTTCTTC. Amino acids: CASSPPGAHEQFF.

The chain uses TRBV19 and TRBJ2-2; weak D call: TRBD1 (6 bases). The CDR3 sequence is 15 residues long. V was clipped by 5 bases and J by 6 bases, with 16 bases between them. Germline assignment: CDR1 LNHDA and CDR2 SQIVND (reference sequence). The CDR3 protein is CASSVRRQDPGELFF. CDR3 bases: TGTGCCAGTAGTGTTAGACGACAGGACCCCGGGGAGCTGTTTTTT.

The chain is built from TRBV7-2 and TRBJ2-2; D is perhaps TRBD1 or TRBD2 (6 bases each). This CDR3 comprises 16 residues. Germline CDR1 SGHTA, CDR2 FQGNSA. Trimming took off 5 bases at V and 0 bases at J, with 13 bases between the two ends. CDR3: CASSLRGGPNTGELFF. CDR3 in DNA: TGTGCCAGCAGCCTCCGAGGGGGGCCGAACACCGGGGAGCTGTTTTTT.

The chain has TRBV5-4 and TRBJ2-1; unclear D gene. Deletions cut 0 bases from V and 10 bases from J, with 11 bases between. The CDR3 contains 13 residues. CDR1 SGHNT and CDR2 YYREEE come from the germline V gene (reference sequence). The CDR3 nucleotides read TGTGCCAGCAGCTTGGAGGCCAACCGAGAGCAGTTCTTC. It translates to CASSLEANREQFF. Supplemented by reference TRBV5-4 and TRBJ2-1, the full variable domain reads ETGVTQSPTHLIKTRGQQVTLRCSSQSGHNTVSWYQQALGQGPQFIFQYYREEENGRGNFPPRFSGLQFPNYSSELNVNALELDDSALYLCASSLEANREQFFGPGTRLTVL.

The chain carries TRBV5-1 and TRBJ1-3; D not certain. Trimming took off 0 bases at V and 0 bases at J, with 10 bases between the two ends. Per the germline V gene, CDR1 is SGHRS and CDR2 is YFSETQ. CDR3 size: 16 residues. CDR3 nucleotides: TGCGCCAGCAGCTTGGCCGGGATCTACTCTGGAAACACCATATATTTT. Its translation: CASSLAGIYSGNTIYF. Together with reference TRBV5-1 and TRBJ1-3, the CDR3 gives the full variable domain: KAGVTQTPRYLIKTRGQQVTLSCSPISGHRSVSWYQQTPGQGLQFLFEYFSETQRNKGNFPGRFSGRQFSNSRSEMNVSTLELGDSALYLCASSLAGIYSGNTIYFGEGSWLTVV.

This clone was recorded only once. This chain joins TRBV9 and TRBJ2-2, with D uncertain. CDR1 SGDLS and CDR2 YYNGEE come from the germline V gene. Between the trimmed V and J ends, which lost 4 bases and 3 bases, there was a span of 13 bases. The CDR3 contains 15 residues. The DNA of the CDR3 is TGTGCCAGCAGCCTCGTGGCGGCGGACACCGGGGAGCTGTTTTTT. Amino acids: CASSLVAADTGELFF.

This chain joins TRBV3-1 (or the pseudogene TRBV3-2) and TRBJ2-2, with 13 bases matching TRBD2. The CDR3 length is 15 residues. From germline, CDR1 is LGHDT and CDR2 YNNKEL (reference sequence). Trimming took 5 bases from V and 8 from J; bases not matched to a gene: 5. CDR3 protein: CASSSRTSGRGELFF. CDR3 DNA sequence: TGTGCCAGCAGCTCAAGGACTAGCGGGAGAGGGGAGCTGTTTTTT.